This passage covers 7 T cell receptor beta chains from one sample sequenced in a study of CD8 T cells in ankylosing spondylitis (dated by TCRdb to 2016 to 2017). Library prep was done by 5' RACE. TCRdb names Illumina HiSeq 2500 as the instrument used. Using fastp trimming at Q25 and MiXCR clonotype assembly, TCRdb reanalyzed the public sequencing data and kept in-frame beta chains. Duplicate CDR3 protein sequences are folded into a single record with the most common DNA and genes. The sample yields some 240,000 distinct CDR3 sequences; under 20% were counted once. Around a third of the sample comes from the top ten. Sequenced: blood, either unsorted or a sorted T cell fraction (not recorded which). Receptor source: a male donor with ankylosing spondylitis or in good health (not recorded which).

This clonotype has a handful of counts. The chain combines TRBV20-1 with TRBJ2-5; D gene ambiguous. This CDR3 is built from 15 residues. The germline V gene encodes CDR1 DFQATT and CDR2 SNEGSKA (reference sequence). Trimming shortened V by 3 bases and J by 0 bases, and 14 bases separated the two germline ends. DNA for the CDR3: TGCAGTGCTAGGGATGATACTTGGTACCAAGAGACCCAGTACTTC. Amino acids: CSARDDTWYQETQYF.

The chain combines TRBV7-8 with TRBJ1-2, with D hard to call. Germline V gene lookup returns CDR1 SGHVS and CDR2 FQNEAQ. V was trimmed by 5 bases and J by 4 bases, leaving 11 bases between them. The CDR3 runs 13 residues. CDR3 nucleotide sequence: TGTGCCAGCAGCCCAGACATAACCTATGGCTACACCTTC. Translated, it gives CASSPDITYGYTF.

The V and J genes are TRBV6-5 and TRBJ2-1; unclear D gene. Germline V gives CDR1 MNHEY, CDR2 SVGAGI. CDR3 length: 17 residues. The V end was cut by 1 base, the J end by 0 bases, with 13 bases between. The CDR3 nucleotides read TGTGCCAGCAGTTACTTCGCTCCCTATAGCTCCTACAATGAGCAGTTCTTC. It is translated as CASSYFAPYSSYNEQFF.

The chain is built from TRBV6-1 and TRBJ1-2; 7 nucleotides line up with TRBD1. Trimming cost V 6 bases and J 5 bases; bases outside gene matches: 6. The CDR3 runs to 13 residues. Germline CDR1 and CDR2: MNHNS and SASEGT. CDR3: CASRTTGFYGYTF. As DNA, the CDR3 is TGTGCCAGCAGAACGACAGGGTTTTATGGCTACACCTTC.

This clonotype was observed a handful of times. This rearrangement joins TRBV3-1 to TRBJ2-1, with D unresolved. Germline V gene sequence: CDR1 LGHDT, CDR2 YNNKEL (reference sequence). The CDR3 contains 15 residues. Trimming removed 0 bases from V and 6 bases from J, with 12 bases in between. CDR3 bases: TGTGCCAGCAGCCAAGACATCAGACCAATCAATGAGCAGTTCTTC. It yields the protein CASSQDIRPINEQFF.

Within the sample, this clonotype is medium-sized. J is TRBJ2-1 and V is TRBV7-9, with 8 bases aligning to TRBD2. This CDR3 comprises 18 residues. Germline loops: CDR1 SEHNR, CDR2 FQNEAQ (reference sequence). The V and J ends lost 0 bases and 4 bases, in that order; junction bases with no gene match: 11. This chain's CDR3 is CASSLARRTGGVYNEQFF. The CDR3 nucleotides are TGTGCCAGCAGCTTAGCACGGAGGACGGGAGGGGTATACAATGAGCAGTTCTTC.

This clonotype appeared a few times. This chain uses TRBV28 with TRBJ2-5; a weak D match, TRBD2 (5 bases). Trimming took off 6 bases at V and 2 bases at J, with 16 bases between the two ends. The germline gives CDR1 MDHEN, CDR2 SYDVKM. This CDR3 has 15 residues. The DNA for the CDR3 is TGTGCCAGCAGGCCTTCCCTAGCAGTTCAAGAGACCCAGTACTTC. This sequence encodes CASRPSLAVQETQYF. Supplemented by reference TRBV28 and TRBJ2-5, the full variable domain reads DVKVTQSSRYLVKRTGEKVFLECVQDMDHENMFWYRQDPGLGLRLIYFSYDVKMKEKGDIPEGYSVSREKKERFSLILESASTNQTSMYLCASRPSLAVQETQYFGPGTRLLVL.